These 14 T cell receptor beta chains were sequenced from one sample in a study of early T cells in non-severe SARS-CoV-2 infection. TCRdb re-called the 5' RACE reads through MiXCR, storing one row per CDR3 protein. This sample has 76,000 or so distinct CDR3 sequences; roughly 10% occur once, and the top ten carry about 4.8%. Sequenced: whole blood. Receptors originate from an adult who was a healthcare worker with PCR-confirmed SARS-CoV-2 infection or an uninfected control (not recorded which).

This rearrangement joins TRBV2 to TRBJ2-7, with 9 bases that match TRBD1. The CDR3 spans 14 residues. V lost 7 bases and J lost 6; bases outside the gene matches: 10. Germline V gene data show CDR1 as SNHLY and CDR2 as FYNNEI. The CDR3 DNA reads as TGTGCCAGCACCCGCCTGGGACAGGGACCCGAGCAGTACTTC. This gives the protein CASTRLGQGPEQYF.

This clonotype was observed a few times. The gene calls are TRBV19 and TRBJ2-7; a weak D match, TRBD2 (7 bases). The CDR3 loop spans 13 amino acids. CDR1 is LNHDA, CDR2 SQIVND, per germline (reference sequence). The V gene lost 3 bases and the J gene lost 4 bases, with 10 bases spanning the gap. The CDR3 region has the DNA TGTGCCAGTAGTATCGGGGGGCTTTACGAGCAGTACTTC. The encoded protein is CASSIGGLYEQYF.

This clonotype turned up a few times. The chain combines TRBV12-3 or TRBV12-4 with TRBJ2-7, with D unresolved. This CDR3 spans 13 amino acids. V shed 7 bases and J shed 5 bases, with 15 bases lying between them. CDR3 DNA: TGTGCCAGCAACGCCCCAGGAGTAAACGAGCAGTACTTC. Translation: CASNAPGVNEQYF.

This clonotype was counted between two and nine times. The CDR3 is CATLVQGPTDTQYF. The CDR3 DNA follows: TGTGCCACCCTAGTTCAGGGGCCCACAGATACGCAGTATTTT. The genes are TRBV6-1 and TRBJ2-3, with D tentatively TRBD1 (6 bases). V lost 10 bases and J lost 2, with 16 bases in between. Germline CDR1 reads MNHNS; CDR2 reads SASEGT. This CDR3 contains 14 residues.

In its sample, this clonotype was seen a few times. The chain joins TRBV20-1 to TRBJ1-2; tentative D call: TRBD1 (6 bases). This CDR3 has 16 residues. Germline lookup yields CDR1 DFQATT and CDR2 SNEGSKA (reference sequence). Between the trimmed V and J ends, which lost 2 bases and 4 bases, there was a span of 20 bases. In nucleotides, the CDR3 is TGCAGTGCTAGAAGAGGGGCCGGACAGTTAGGCTATGGCTACACCTTC. Translation gives CSARRGAGQLGYGYTF.

As to this clonotype: A much larger clone sits a single nucleotide away, making a read error possible. The chain is built from TRBV20-1 and TRBJ1-3; 7 bases fit TRBD1. Germline CDR1 and CDR2: DFQATT and SNEGSKA (reference sequence). The V gene end was trimmed by 5 bases and the J gene end by 4 bases; junction bases not matched to a gene: 11. The length of the CDR3 is 15 residues. Here the CDR3 reads CSAQPGQWWGNTIYF. The DNA of the CDR3 is TGCAGTGCTCAGCCGGGACAGTGGTGGGGAAACACCATATATTTT.

Only a few counts were recorded for this clonotype. This chain uses TRBV9 with TRBJ2-7, with D perhaps given as TRBD1 or TRBD2 (6 bases each). Germline CDR1 and CDR2: SGDLS and YYNGEE. CDR3 length: 16 amino acids. The V end lost 4 bases, the J end lost 0 bases, and 17 bases lay between the germline ends. The CDR3 spells CASSHPRGGGSYEQYF. The CDR3 coding sequence is TGTGCCAGCAGCCATCCCAGGGGAGGTGGCTCCTACGAGCAGTACTTC.

In this sample, this clonotype turned up many times. The CDR3 here is CSVEPAITDTQYF. CDR3 DNA sequence: TGCAGCGTTGAACCGGCAATAACAGATACGCAGTATTTT. The chain joins TRBV29-1 to TRBJ2-3, with unresolved D. Trimming removed 2 bases from V and 3 bases from J, with 9 bases in between. The CDR3 length is 13 residues. The germline V gene encodes CDR1 SQVTM and CDR2 ANQGSEA.

The chain carries TRBV6-2 or TRBV6-3 and TRBJ2-7; TRBD1 matches at 9 bases. V shed 7 bases, J shed 3 bases, and the junction held 10 bases outside the gene matches. Germline loops: CDR1 MNHEY, CDR2 SVGEGT. This CDR3 is 15 amino acids long. CDR3 loop: CASTLADRGIYEQYF. The CDR3 DNA is TGTGCCAGCACCTTGGCAGACAGGGGGATCTACGAGCAGTACTTC.

The CDR3 protein is CASSTGQGKIGEQFF. For the CDR3, the DNA is TGCGCCAGCAGCACGGGACAGGGGAAAATTGGTGAGCAGTTCTTC. The V gene is TRBV5-1, the J gene TRBJ2-1, with TRBD1 matching over 10 bases. CDR1 SGHRS and CDR2 YFSETQ come from the germline V gene. The trim removed 4 bases at V and 9 bases at J, leaving 10 bases unmatched. CDR3 size: 15 residues.

The chain has TRBV29-1 and TRBJ2-2; no reliable D call. The germline V and J ends were trimmed by 3 bases and 1 base, with 6 bases remaining between them. CDR1 is SQVTM and CDR2 is ANQGSEA in the germline V gene. The CDR3 spans 13 residues. The CDR3 DNA reads as TGCAGCGTTGATCGCGAGAACACCGGGGAGCTGTTTTTT. Amino acid sequence: CSVDRENTGELFF.

There are a few counts of this clonotype. The rearrangement uses TRBV12-3 or TRBV12-4 and TRBJ2-7; no clear D gene. The CDR3 loop spans 21 amino acids. V lost 1 base and J 0 bases, leaving 28 bases between the germline ends. This chain's CDR3 is CASSLGMGASSPPRSSYEQYF. In nucleotides, the CDR3 is TGTGCCAGCAGTTTAGGAATGGGCGCAAGCTCACCCCCAAGGAGCTCCTACGAGCAGTACTTC.

This clonotype was detected ten times or more. The CDR3 region is CASSLDLANEQFF. In DNA, the CDR3 is TGTGCCAGCAGCTTAGATCTGGCTAATGAGCAGTTCTTC. The rearrangement uses TRBV11-2 and TRBJ2-1; D gene ambiguous. Trimming left V 0 bases short and J 7 bases short, with 7 bases between. The CDR3 covers 13 residues. CDR1 is SGHAT and CDR2 is FQNNGV in the germline V gene.

This chain uses TRBV2 with TRBJ2-5, with TRBD2 matching over 7 bases. Germline V gene sequence: CDR1 SNHLY, CDR2 FYNNEI. Trimming removed 6 bases from V and 0 bases from J; junction bases left unmatched: 4. CDR3 length: 14 amino acids. CDR3 sequence reads: CASRFGTNQETQYF. The CDR3 coding sequence is TGTGCCAGCAGGTTCGGGACTAACCAAGAGACCCAGTACTTC. Combining the CDR3 with reference TRBV2 and TRBJ2-5 gives the whole variable domain EPEVTQTPSHQVTQMGQEVILRCVPISNHLYFYWYRQILGQKVEFLVSFYNNEISEKSEIFDDQFSVERPDGSNFTLKIRSTKLEDSAMYFCASRFGTNQETQYFGPGTRLLVL.